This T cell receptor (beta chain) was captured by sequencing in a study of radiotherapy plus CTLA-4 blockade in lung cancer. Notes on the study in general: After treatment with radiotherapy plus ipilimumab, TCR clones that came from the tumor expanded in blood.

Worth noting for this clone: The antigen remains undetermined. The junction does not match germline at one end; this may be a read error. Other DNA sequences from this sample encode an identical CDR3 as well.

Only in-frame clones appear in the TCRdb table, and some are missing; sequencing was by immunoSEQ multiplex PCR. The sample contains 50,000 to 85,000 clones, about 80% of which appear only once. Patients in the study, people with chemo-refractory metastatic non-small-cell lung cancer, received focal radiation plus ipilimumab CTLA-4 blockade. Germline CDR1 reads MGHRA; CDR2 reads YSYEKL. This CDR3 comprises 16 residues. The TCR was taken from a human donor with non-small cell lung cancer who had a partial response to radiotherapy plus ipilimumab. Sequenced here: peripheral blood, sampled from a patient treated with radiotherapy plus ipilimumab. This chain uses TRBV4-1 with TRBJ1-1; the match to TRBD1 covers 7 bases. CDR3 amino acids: CASSPRHGTENTEAFF. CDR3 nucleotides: TGCGCTAGCAGCCCCCGTCACGGGACAGAGAACACTGAAGCTTTCTTT.